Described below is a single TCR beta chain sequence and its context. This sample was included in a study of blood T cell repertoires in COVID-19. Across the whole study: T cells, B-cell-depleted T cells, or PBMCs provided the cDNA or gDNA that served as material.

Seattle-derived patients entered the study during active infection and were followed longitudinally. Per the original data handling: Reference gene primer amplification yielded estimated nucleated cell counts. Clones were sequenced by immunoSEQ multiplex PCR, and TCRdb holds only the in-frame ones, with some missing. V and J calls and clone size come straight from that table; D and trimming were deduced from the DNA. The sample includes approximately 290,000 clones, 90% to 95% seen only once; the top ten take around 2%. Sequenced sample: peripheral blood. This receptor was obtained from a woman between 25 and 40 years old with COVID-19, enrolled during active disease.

The CDR3 DNA is TGTGCCAGCAGCCCAGGGACAGGGGTCTACAATGAGCAGTTCTTC. As protein: CASSPGTGVYNEQFF. This rearrangement joins TRBV11-3 to TRBJ2-1; 10 bases agree with TRBD1. Germline V gives CDR1 SGHNT, CDR2 YENEEA. This CDR3 has 15 amino acids. V shed 5 bases and J 3 bases; nucleotides not matched to a gene: 4.